This entry lists 10 T cell receptor beta chains sequenced from one sample in a study of blood T cell repertoires in COVID-19. The method was immunoSEQ multiplex PCR; TCRdb's version includes in-frame clones alone and lacks a portion of them. The sample consists of roughly 230,000 clones, approximately 83% of them appearing once. Material for sequencing was PBMCs or T cells enriched from blood (not recorded which). Receptor source: a woman in her fifties or sixties who had recovered from COVID-19.

The chain links TRBV3-1 (or the pseudogene TRBV3-2) to TRBJ1-5, with 9 bases fitting TRBD1. The CDR3 sequence is 14 residues long. V was pared by 4 bases and J by 7 bases, with 5 bases of the junction left unmatched. CDR1 is LGHDT and CDR2 is YNNKEL in the germline V gene (reference sequence). The CDR3 region is CASSLGQGAQPQHF. CDR3 in DNA: TGTGCCAGCAGCCTGGGACAGGGAGCACAGCCCCAGCATTTT.

V gene TRBV5-6 combines with J gene TRBJ2-7; 8 bases line up with TRBD1. The CDR3 consists of 16 residues. V lost 4 bases, J lost 3 bases, and 12 bases stayed unmatched. Germline V gene data show CDR1 as SGHDT and CDR2 as YYEEEE. CDR3 in amino acids: CASSQSSTGVYYEQYF. The CDR3 DNA reads as TGTGCCAGCAGCCAGAGTTCGACAGGGGTGTACTACGAGCAGTACTTC.

V gene TRBV11-3 combines with J gene TRBJ2-1; 10 positions agree with TRBD1. The J segment lost 5 bases and the V segment lost 5 bases, leaving 6 bases of the junction unmatched. Germline values: CDR1 SGHNT, CDR2 YENEEA. This CDR3 has 15 amino acids. The DNA for the CDR3 is TGTGCCAGCAGCGGTGGACAGGGGGTCGACAATGAGCAGTTCTTC. It is translated as CASSGGQGVDNEQFF.

The chain uses TRBV5-6 and TRBJ1-2; D not certain. The germline V and J ends were trimmed by 5 bases and 5 bases, with 13 bases remaining between them. Germline V CDR1 and CDR2: SGHDT, YYEEEE. The CDR3 runs 13 residues. The CDR3 DNA follows: TGTGCCAGCAGACCCGGGGTGGAGTATGGCTACACCTTC. Protein: CASRPGVEYGYTF.

The rearrangement uses TRBV18 and TRBJ2-1, with D perhaps matching TRBD2 (5 bases). Trimming cost V 2 bases and J 10 bases, with 15 bases left between them. CDR3 size: 14 residues. Germline V CDR1 and CDR2: KGHSH, LQKENI. The CDR3 region has the DNA TGTGCCAGCTCACCAAATTTGGGAGAAGACGAGCAGTTCTTC. Amino acids: CASSPNLGEDEQFF.

The rearrangement links TRBV10-3 to TRBJ1-2; no definite D call. The germline V and J ends were trimmed by 10 bases and 4 bases, with 16 bases remaining between them. The germline CDR1 and CDR2 sequences are ENHRY and SYGVKD. This CDR3 is built from 13 residues. The CDR3 region has the DNA TGTGCCACCAACCAAGTAGAGGGCTATGGCTACACCTTC. Its translation is CATNQVEGYGYTF.

The chain links TRBV6-2 or TRBV6-3 to TRBJ2-1; D is unresolved. In germline, CDR1 is MNHEY, CDR2 SVGEGT. CDR3 length: 14 residues. Between the trimmed V and J ends, which lost 0 bases and 4 bases, there was a span of 7 bases. The CDR3 loop is CASSYSTVYNEQFF. The CDR3 nucleotides read TGTGCCAGCAGTTACTCCACAGTGTACAATGAGCAGTTCTTC.

This clone was detected once. The rearrangement links TRBV11-2 to TRBJ1-2; 8 nucleotides match TRBD1. The junction had 4 bases not matched to a gene; V was cut back by 1 base and J by 6 bases. The CDR3 spans 14 residues. Germline assignment: CDR1 SGHAT and CDR2 FQNNGV. In nucleotides, the CDR3 is TGTGCCAGCAGCTTAGGACAGGGGAGGGATGGCTACACCTTC. This encodes CASSLGQGRDGYTF.

This chain joins TRBV30 and TRBJ1-4; 10 positions agree with TRBD1. The CDR3 is 15 residues long. Germline CDR1 and CDR2: GTSNPN and SVGIG (reference sequence). Unmatched junction bases numbered 6, after V lost 0 bases and J lost 8 bases. The CDR3 DNA sequence: TGTGCCTGGAGTGTAGGGACAGGGGTAGGGGAAAAACTGTTTTTT. Amino acid sequence: CAWSVGTGVGEKLFF.

The rearrangement uses TRBV6-2 or TRBV6-3 and TRBJ2-5, with TRBD2 identical over 10 bases. The CDR3 extends over 18 amino acids. Germline V gene data show CDR1 as MNHEY and CDR2 as SVGEGT. With V trimmed by 0 bases and J by 5 bases, 12 bases remained unmatched. The CDR3 DNA sequence: TGTGCCAGCAGTTACTCGAGAACGGAACTAGCGGGGAGGGAGACCCAGTACTTC. Encoded protein: CASSYSRTELAGRETQYF.